The TCR beta chain described here comes from a study of CD8 T cells in ankylosing spondylitis. TCRdb redid the calling of the 5' RACE reads with MiXCR, one entry per CDR3 protein. In the table there are 300,000 to 400,000 distinct CDR3 sequences, about 14% of which are singletons. The germline gives CDR1 MNHEY, CDR2 SVGAGI. Trimming cost V 1 base and J 4 bases, with 13 bases left between them. CDR3 length: 15 residues. Study results and limitations: As reported, disease-linked clones showed significant enrichment in matched ankylosing spondylitis synovial fluid. The study identified a TCR beta motif of under ten highly homologous variants that appeared characteristic of ankylosing spondylitis blood. A subset of motif variants has previously been described in the synovial fluid and blood of reactive arthritis.

This clonotype was detected a few times. Antigen unknown. V usage is TRBV6-5 and J usage is TRBJ1-2; a weak D match, TRBD1 (5 bases). This clonotype was obtained from a male donor with ankylosing spondylitis or in good health (not recorded which). The source material was blood, either unsorted or a sorted T cell fraction (not recorded which). CDR3 amino acids: CASSYYAGRSYGYTF. CDR3 DNA: TGTGCCAGCAGTTACTATGCGGGGCGAAGCTATGGCTACACCTTC.